The 9 T cell receptor beta chains given below trace back to one sample, sequenced in a study of PD-1 blockade in classical Hodgkin lymphoma. Time point here: cycle 4 day 1 (C4D1), after six to seven weeks of nivolumab. All trial patients relapsed after autologous stem cell transplantation. TCRdb's table, derived via immunoSEQ multiplex PCR, lists solely in-frame clones and lacks some. Of some 93,000 clones in the sample, 78% were seen once. Here the sequenced sample was peripheral blood mononuclear cells (PBMCs), taken before the fourth cycle of nivolumab. All receptors come from a human donor with classical Hodgkin lymphoma.

The chain couples TRBV28 to TRBJ2-6; no definite D call. Germline CDR1 is MDHEN and CDR2 is SYDVKM. The CDR3 runs to 13 residues. V was cut by 7 bases and J by 2 bases, with 6 bases left in between. The chain's CDR3 is CASNRAGANVLTF. The CDR3 coding sequence is TGTGCCAGCAACCGGGCTGGGGCCAACGTCCTGACTTTC.

J is TRBJ2-1 and V is TRBV11-2, with D maybe TRBD2 (5 bases). This CDR3 spans 14 amino acids. Trimming stripped 0 bases from V and 9 bases from J, with 12 bases between. Germline V gene lookup returns CDR1 SGHAT and CDR2 FQNNGV. The CDR3 spells CASSLDGVAGEQFF. DNA of the CDR3: TGTGCCAGCAGCTTAGATGGGGTGGCGGGTGAGCAGTTCTTC.

This clone was recorded many times. This chain joins TRBV28 and TRBJ1-2; the D gene is possibly TRBD1 (6 bases). The CDR3 extends over 15 amino acids. Germline loops: CDR1 MDHEN, CDR2 SYDVKM. The V end lost 1 base, the J end lost 7 bases, and 16 bases lay between the germline ends. CDR3 residues: CASSLSEAVRGGYTF. The CDR3 DNA is TGTGCCAGCAGTTTATCGGAGGCGGTCAGGGGTGGCTACACCTTC.

The table lists this clone with a few counts. The chain links TRBV5-1 to TRBJ2-5, with D unresolved. The germline V and J ends were trimmed by 4 bases and 2 bases, with 15 bases remaining between them. Germline V CDR1 and CDR2: SGHRS, YFSETQ. The CDR3 spans 15 residues. This CDR3 reads CASSPLGGRQETQYF. For the CDR3, the DNA is TGCGCCAGCAGCCCTCTGGGCGGCAGACAAGAGACCCAGTACTTC.

The V gene is TRBV9, the J gene TRBJ2-1; 13 bases map to TRBD2. Germline values: CDR1 SGDLS, CDR2 YYNGEE. J lost 2 bases, V lost 2 bases, and 7 bases had no gene match. CDR3 length equals 18 residues. The CDR3 region is CASSVAGTSGAPYNEQFF. The CDR3 coding sequence is TGTGCCAGCAGCGTTGCTGGGACTAGCGGGGCGCCCTACAATGAGCAGTTCTTC.

The chain uses TRBV7-9 and TRBJ2-4, with D unresolved. V lost 3 bases and J 0 bases, leaving 12 bases between the germline ends. CDR3 size: 16 residues. Germline V gene data show CDR1 as SEHNR and CDR2 as FQNEAQ (reference sequence). The CDR3 spells CASSFGPMIAKNIQYF. CDR3 nucleotides: TGTGCCAGCAGCTTCGGACCCATGATAGCCAAAAACATTCAGTACTTC.

This sequence joins TRBV6-6 and TRBJ2-1; 10 bases align to TRBD2. After removal of 6 bases from V and 4 bases from J, the junction contained 9 bases not matched to a gene. Germline V gene lookup returns CDR1 MNHNY and CDR2 SVGAGI (reference sequence). The CDR3 length is 16 residues. The CDR3 nucleotides read TGTGCCAGCAGGGGTACTGGGACTAGCGATTACAATGAGCAGTTCTTC. Encoded protein: CASRGTGTSDYNEQFF.

This rearrangement joins TRBV19 to TRBJ1-5, with 7 nucleotides matching TRBD1. The germline V gene encodes CDR1 LNHDA and CDR2 SQIVND (reference sequence). The V and J ends lost 4 bases and 7 bases, in that order; junction bases with no gene match: 7. The CDR3 has 14 amino acids. The CDR3 sequence: CASSTDRDFQPQHF. CDR3 coding DNA: TGTGCCAGTAGTACAGACAGGGATTTCCAGCCCCAGCATTTT.

This chain connects TRBV19 to TRBJ2-3; D ambiguous. CDR3 length equals 13 residues. Germline CDR1 is LNHDA and CDR2 is SQIVND (reference sequence). V was pared by 3 bases and J by 4 bases, with 8 bases between. CDR3 sequence (DNA): TGTGCCAGTAGTATGGAATGGGCAGATACGCAGTATTTT. This translates into CASSMEWADTQYF. Full variable domain (rest looked up from reference TRBV19 and TRBJ2-3): DGGITQSPKYLFRKEGQNVTLSCEQNLNHDAMYWYRQDPGQGLRLIYYSQIVNDFQKGDIAEGYSVSREKKESFPLTVTSAQKNPTAFYLCASSMEWADTQYFGPGTRLTVL.